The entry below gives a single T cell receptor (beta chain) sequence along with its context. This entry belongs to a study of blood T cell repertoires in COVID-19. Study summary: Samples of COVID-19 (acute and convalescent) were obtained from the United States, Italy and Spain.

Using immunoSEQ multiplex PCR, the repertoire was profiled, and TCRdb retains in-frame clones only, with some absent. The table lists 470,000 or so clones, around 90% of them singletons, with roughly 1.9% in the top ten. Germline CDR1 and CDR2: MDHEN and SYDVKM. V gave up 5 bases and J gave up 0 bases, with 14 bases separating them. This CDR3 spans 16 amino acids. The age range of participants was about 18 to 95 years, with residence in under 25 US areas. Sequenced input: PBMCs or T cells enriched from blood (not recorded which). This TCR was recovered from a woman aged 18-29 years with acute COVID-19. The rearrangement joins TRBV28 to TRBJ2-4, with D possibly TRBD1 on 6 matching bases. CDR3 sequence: CASSEGQILAKNIQYF. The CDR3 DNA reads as TGTGCCAGCAGTGAGGGACAAATTCTAGCCAAAAACATTCAGTACTTC.